This TCR beta chain came from a study of blood T cell repertoires in COVID-19. The CDR3 has 16 amino acids. The germline CDR1 and CDR2 sequences are SGHNT and YENEEA. The V and J ends lost 1 base and 3 bases respectively, with 13 bases between them. The assay was immunoSEQ multiplex PCR, and TCRdb's table has in-frame clones only and misses some. The sample gives approximately 350,000 clones, roughly 87% of which show up once; around 5.1% is in the top ten. This sequence joins TRBV11-3 and TRBJ1-3; D is uncertain. The TCR was taken from a woman aged 45-59 years who had recovered from COVID-19. The sequenced material came from PBMCs or T cells enriched from blood (not recorded which). CDR3 nucleotide sequence: TGTGCCAGCAGCTTAGGGAGCGTGTATCGTGGAAACACCATATATTTT. Amino acids: CASSLGSVYRGNTIYF.